Listed here is a single T cell receptor (beta chain). The clone's antigen remains unknown. Base qualities are not at hand, and no much larger clone is one base apart. The source of the sample is a study of shared clonotypes between healthy human individuals (dated by TCRdb to 2018 to 2021). As for the study more broadly: A few men and a couple of women, aged 18 to 49 years, made up the cohort. For each donor, CD4 naive and CD4 memory were each run on three plates, CD8 naive on two plates, and CD8 memory on one plate. To estimate repertoire size and how much clonotype sharing occurs between individuals, the study deeply sequenced the blood TCR repertoires of several healthy adults. Libraries were prepared and TCR repertoires were sequenced by different laboratories using diverse techniques, in order to increase sequencing depth and limit assay-specific biases. Between about 0.94 and 8.9 billion PBMCs per donor were obtained by leukapheresis. General study outcomes and caveats: Sampling was restricted to blood, and TCR repertoires in tissues likely differ from the TCR repertoires found in blood. Naive subsets generally had larger estimated clonotype richness than memory subsets did. The genetic and exposure-history diversity represented was limited by the small number of donors. When several donors were compared, the shared fraction of clonotypes was 5% to 6.5% for naive CD4, 3.5% for naive CD8, about 2.4% for memory CD4, and approximately 0.4% for memory CD8. Rarefaction of sorted-subset datasets indicated incomplete sequencing despite the large sequencing depth. Based on pairwise subsampling, the degree of clonotype sharing among donors was expected to be affected by sequencing depth. Compared with non-shared clonotypes, clonotypes shared by all four sorted-subset donors had higher generation probabilities.

For the CD8 naive samples, CD45RO-negative cells were positively selected for CCR7, yielding a CD45RA+CCR7+ population from which TemRA cells were excluded. Donors were healthy HIV-negative adults with no recently reported acute infections or vaccinations. All donors were Caucasian adults living in Nashville, Tennessee, USA. Blood was obtained by leukapheresis, after which PBMCs were separated by Ficoll-Histopaque density gradient centrifugation and cryopreserved in liquid nitrogen vapor phase. Analytical flow cytometry was used to check the purity and quantity of every magnetically sorted T cell population. From each sorted fraction, genomic DNA was isolated and quantified by UV absorbance on a Nanodrop 2000c. Using the deep immunoSEQ assay, multiplex PCR amplified TCR CDR3 regions from genomic DNA. Extracted genomic DNA from each cell subset was distributed evenly across all wells of several immunoSEQ 96-well plates, and each plate was treated as a replicate. Each replicate PCR for sorted subsets received around 0.2 ug genomic DNA, equal to about 30,000 T cell genomes. Purified libraries were quantified with a Qubit 3.0 fluorometer, sized on a Bioanalyzer 2100, and re-quantified with the KAPA Library Quantification kit. Every immunoSEQ 96-well plate was sequenced on a dedicated single-read 150-cycle Illumina NextSeq 550 flow cell. As for the original processing: The immunoSEQ output contained only junctional sequences without quality scores, so filtering could not match that applied to full-length reads. Sequences were annotated with PyIR, a Python wrapper for IgBLAST v1.9, and V/J genes and CDR3 were assigned using IMGT germline references. Reads were removed for weak V/J assignments (E-value above 1e-6), missing CDR3, stop codons, out-of-frame junctions, or ambiguous translated residues. A V3J clonotype was defined by an identical inferred V gene, J gene, and CDR3 amino acid sequence. The percentage overlap between two repertoires was calculated by dividing the number of shared unique clonotypes by the size of the smaller repertoire. RTK rarefaction, the Chao1 estimator, and Recon v2.1 estimates of unobserved clonotypes were used to assess repertoire richness. For all TCRbeta clonotypes obtained by the gDNA method from a few donors, generation probabilities were computed with OLGA. The source is immuneACCESS, and TCRdb retained only in-frame sequences with V and J called. Part of the clones is not carried over; for the studies checked, unresolved V genes explain less than half of this, and the remainder is unexplained. That table supplies the V and J calls and clone size; D and trimming were determined from the DNA. This sample lists roughly 570,000 clones; 98% were detected once. Clones ranked in the top ten supply approximately 0.3% of the sample.

Relative to germline, V is 5 bases shorter and J is 0 bases shorter, with 14 bases between their ends. In the germline V gene (reference sequence), CDR1 corresponds to SGHAT and CDR2 to FQDESV. Reading from cysteine to phenylalanine, the CDR3 counts 16 amino acids. Only the CDR3 portion is preserved as DNA: 48 bases, with reading frame beginning at the first base. The specimen was naive CD8+ T cells sorted from blood. The cell subset or site label for this specimen denotes: CD45RA+CCR7+. This TCR was sampled from a man aged 30 to 39 in good health. The chain was built from TRBV11-1 and TRBJ2-1; TRBD1 is perhaps the D gene, given 5 matching bases. The DNA sequence is TGTGCCAGCAGCGTCTGGGGCTCAAACTCCTACAATGAGCAGTTCTTC. Protein translation: CASSVWGSNSYNEQFF.